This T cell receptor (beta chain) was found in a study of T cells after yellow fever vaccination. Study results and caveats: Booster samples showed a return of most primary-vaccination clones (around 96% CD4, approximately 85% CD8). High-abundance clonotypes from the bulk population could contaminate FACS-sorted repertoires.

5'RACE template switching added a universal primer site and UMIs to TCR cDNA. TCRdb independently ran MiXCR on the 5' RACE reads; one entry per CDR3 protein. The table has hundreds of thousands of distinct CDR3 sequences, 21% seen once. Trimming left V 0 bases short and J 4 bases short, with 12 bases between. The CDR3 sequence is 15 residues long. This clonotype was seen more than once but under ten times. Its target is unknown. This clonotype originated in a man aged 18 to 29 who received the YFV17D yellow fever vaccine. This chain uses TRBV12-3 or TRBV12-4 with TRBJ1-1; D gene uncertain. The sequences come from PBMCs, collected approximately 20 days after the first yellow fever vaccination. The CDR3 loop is CASSLAKFLGTEAFF. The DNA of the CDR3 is TGTGCCAGCAGTTTAGCGAAGTTTTTGGGCACTGAAGCTTTCTTT.